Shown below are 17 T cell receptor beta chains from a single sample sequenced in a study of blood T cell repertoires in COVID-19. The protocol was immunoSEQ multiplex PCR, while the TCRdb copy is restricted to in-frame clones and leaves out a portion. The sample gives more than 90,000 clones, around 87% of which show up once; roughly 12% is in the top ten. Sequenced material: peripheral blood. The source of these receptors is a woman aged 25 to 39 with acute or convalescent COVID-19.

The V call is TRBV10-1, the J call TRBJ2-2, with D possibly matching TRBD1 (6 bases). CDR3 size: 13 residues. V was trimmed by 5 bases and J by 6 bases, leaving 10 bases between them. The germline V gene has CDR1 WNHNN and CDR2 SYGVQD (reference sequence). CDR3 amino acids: CASSSQGSGELFF. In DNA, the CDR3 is TGCGCCAGCAGTTCACAGGGTTCCGGGGAGCTGTTTTTT.

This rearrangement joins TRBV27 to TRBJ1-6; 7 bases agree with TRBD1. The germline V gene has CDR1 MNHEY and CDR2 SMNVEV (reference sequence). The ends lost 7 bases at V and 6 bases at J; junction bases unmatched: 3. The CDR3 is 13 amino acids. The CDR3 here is CASTGQFNSPLHF. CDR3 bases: TGTGCCAGCACGGGACAGTTTAATTCACCCCTCCACTTT.

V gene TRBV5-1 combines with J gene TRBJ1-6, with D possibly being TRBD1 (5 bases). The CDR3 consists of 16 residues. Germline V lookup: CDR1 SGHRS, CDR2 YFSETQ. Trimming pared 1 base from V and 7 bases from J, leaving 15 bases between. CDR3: CASSLSRGTWNSPLHF. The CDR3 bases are TGCGCCAGCAGCTTGAGCCGGGGGACCTGGAATTCACCCCTCCACTTT. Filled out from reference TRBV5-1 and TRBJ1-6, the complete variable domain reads KAGVTQTPRYLIKTRGQQVTLSCSPISGHRSVSWYQQTPGQGLQFLFEYFSETQRNKGNFPGRFSGRQFSNSRSEMNVSTLELGDSALYLCASSLSRGTWNSPLHFGNGTRLTVT.

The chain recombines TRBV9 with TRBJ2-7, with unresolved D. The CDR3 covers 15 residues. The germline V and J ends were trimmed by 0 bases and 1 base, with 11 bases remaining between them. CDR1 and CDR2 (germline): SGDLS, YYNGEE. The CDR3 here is CASSVASGPSYEQYF. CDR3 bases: TGTGCCAGCAGCGTAGCATCGGGTCCGTCCTACGAGCAGTACTTC.

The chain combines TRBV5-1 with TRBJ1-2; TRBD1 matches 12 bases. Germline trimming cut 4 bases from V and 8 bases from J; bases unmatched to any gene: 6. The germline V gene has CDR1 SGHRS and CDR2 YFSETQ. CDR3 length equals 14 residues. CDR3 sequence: CASSTGQGALGYTF. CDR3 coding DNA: TGCGCCAGCAGCACGGGACAGGGGGCTTTGGGCTACACCTTC.

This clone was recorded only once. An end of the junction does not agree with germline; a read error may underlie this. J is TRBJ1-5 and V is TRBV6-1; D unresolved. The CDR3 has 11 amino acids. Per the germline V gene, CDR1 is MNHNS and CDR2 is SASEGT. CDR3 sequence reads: CASSEAGPQHF. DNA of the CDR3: TGTGCCAGCAGCGAAGCCGGGCCCCAGCATTTT.

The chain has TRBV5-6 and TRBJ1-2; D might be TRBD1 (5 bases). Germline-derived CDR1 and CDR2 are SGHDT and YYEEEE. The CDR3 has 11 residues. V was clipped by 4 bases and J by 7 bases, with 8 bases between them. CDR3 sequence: CASSRGGGYTF. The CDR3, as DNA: TGTGCCAGCAGCCGGGGGGGTGGCTACACCTTC.

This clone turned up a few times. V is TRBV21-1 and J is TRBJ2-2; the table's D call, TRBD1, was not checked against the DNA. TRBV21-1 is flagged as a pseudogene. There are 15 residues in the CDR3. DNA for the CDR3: TGTGCCACCGCCTTAAGGGACAGACAGACCGGGGAGCTGTTTTTT. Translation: CATALRDRQTGELFF.

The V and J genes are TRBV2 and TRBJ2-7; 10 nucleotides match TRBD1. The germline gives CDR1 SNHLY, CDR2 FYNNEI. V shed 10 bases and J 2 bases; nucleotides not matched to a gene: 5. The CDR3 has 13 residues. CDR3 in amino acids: CATRGQGTYEQYF. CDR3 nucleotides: TGTGCCACTCGGGGACAGGGGACCTACGAGCAGTACTTC.

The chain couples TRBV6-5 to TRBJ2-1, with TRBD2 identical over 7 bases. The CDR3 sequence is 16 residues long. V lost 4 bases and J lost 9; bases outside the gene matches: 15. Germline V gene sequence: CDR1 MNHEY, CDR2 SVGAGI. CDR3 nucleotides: TGTGCCAGCAGTTCGTCCGCCGGGACTACTTTTGGTGAGCAGTTCTTC. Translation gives CASSSSAGTTFGEQFF.

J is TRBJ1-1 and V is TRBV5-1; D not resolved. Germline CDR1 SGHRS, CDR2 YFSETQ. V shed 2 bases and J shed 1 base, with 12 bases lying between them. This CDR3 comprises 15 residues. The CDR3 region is CASSFVLEGNTEAFF. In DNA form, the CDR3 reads TGCGCCAGCAGCTTCGTACTGGAGGGGAACACTGAAGCTTTCTTT.

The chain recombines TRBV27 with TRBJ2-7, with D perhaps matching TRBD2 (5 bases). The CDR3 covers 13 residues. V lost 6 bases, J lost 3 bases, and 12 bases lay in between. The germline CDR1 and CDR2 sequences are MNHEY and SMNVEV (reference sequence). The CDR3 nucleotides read TGTGCCAGCAGCGGGAACGGTGGCTACGAGCAGTACTTC. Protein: CASSGNGGYEQYF.

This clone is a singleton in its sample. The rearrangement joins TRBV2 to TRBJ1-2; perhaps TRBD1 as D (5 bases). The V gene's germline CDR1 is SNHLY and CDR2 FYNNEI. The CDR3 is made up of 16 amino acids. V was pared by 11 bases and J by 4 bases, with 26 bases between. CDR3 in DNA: TGTGCCCTCCCAAGGGAACAGGTGGAGATAGGCTATGGCTACACCTTC. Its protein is CALPREQVEIGYGYTF.

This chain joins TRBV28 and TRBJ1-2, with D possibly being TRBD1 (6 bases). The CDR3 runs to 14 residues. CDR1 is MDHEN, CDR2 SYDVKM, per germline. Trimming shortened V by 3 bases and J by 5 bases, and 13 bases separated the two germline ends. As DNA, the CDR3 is TGTGCCAGCAGTTTGGCGGGGGGCCATTATGGCTACACCTTC. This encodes CASSLAGGHYGYTF.

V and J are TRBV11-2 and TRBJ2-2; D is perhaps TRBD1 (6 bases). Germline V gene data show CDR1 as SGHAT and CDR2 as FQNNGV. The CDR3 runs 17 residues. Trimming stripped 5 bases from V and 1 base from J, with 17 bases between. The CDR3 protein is CASSPYRVGMNTGELFF. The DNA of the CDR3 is TGTGCCAGCAGCCCGTACAGGGTTGGAATGAACACCGGGGAGCTGTTTTTT. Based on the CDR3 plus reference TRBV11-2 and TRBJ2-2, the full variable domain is EAGVAQSPRYKIIEKRQSVAFWCNPISGHATLYWYQQILGQGPKLLIQFQNNGVVDDSQLPKDRFSAERLKGVDSTLKIQPAKLEDSAVYLCASSPYRVGMNTGELFFGEGSRLTVL.

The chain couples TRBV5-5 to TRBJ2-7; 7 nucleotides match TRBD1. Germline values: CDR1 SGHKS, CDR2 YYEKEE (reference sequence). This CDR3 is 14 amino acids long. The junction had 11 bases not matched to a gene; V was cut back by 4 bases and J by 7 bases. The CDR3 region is CASSTGQARLEQYF. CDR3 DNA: TGTGCCAGCAGCACCGGACAGGCGAGGTTGGAGCAGTACTTC.

DNA for the CDR3: TGTGCCAGCAGCCAAGAGTTCCCAGCGGGGGAGCCCTACAATGAGCAGTTCTTC. This sequence encodes CASSQEFPAGEPYNEQFF. The V call is TRBV4-2, the J call TRBJ2-1, with TRBD2 matching 8 bases. Germline CDR1 LGHNA, CDR2 YNFKEQ. The trim removed 0 bases at V and 2 bases at J, leaving 9 bases unmatched. This CDR3 contains 18 residues.